These T cell receptor beta chains were read from a single sample in a study of post-analysis software for immune sequencing data. TCRdb fed the PCR reads into MiXCR, producing one record per CDR3 protein. The sample yields some 260,000 distinct CDR3 sequences, approximately 34% seen once. The sequencing sample was made of blood. The receptors were gathered from a girl aged 10 to 17 with multiple sclerosis. The conserved cysteine and the conserved F or W are not part of the CDR3 here. Expanded clones get a size class; other rows say once, few or many, or leave the size out.

TRBV20-1,TRBJ1-2,few,SAPRPGVGGYT
TRBV20-1,TRBJ1-2,.,SAINPDNGMGGYT
TRBV20-1,TRBJ2-7,.,SARASGGFTYEQY
TRBV24-1,TRBJ2-3,many,ATSDFAADATDTQY
TRBV11-2,TRBJ1-2,.,ASRGIRDFYGYT
TRBV12-3/TRBV12-4,TRBJ1-5,few,ASSPGPSFDPQH
TRBV3-1,TRBJ1-2,.,ASSQEPVGYT
TRBV28,TRBJ2-2,once,ASSWTGNMRELF
TRBV7-9,TRBJ2-1,.,AGSLVLRQGRRSEQF
TRBV9,TRBJ2-1,many,ASSLGRVLAGVKYNEQF
TRBV27,TRBJ2-7,.,ASSRNPSGVSYEQY
TRBV12-3/TRBV12-4,TRBJ2-1,few,ASSPPRASVNNEQF
TRBV18,TRBJ2-1,.,ASSPSAGLNEQF
TRBV12-3/TRBV12-4,TRBJ1-1,.,ASSQNRRTTEAF
TRBV5-1,TRBJ1-2,.,ASSSPALYGYT
TRBV5-1,TRBJ2-5,few,ASSLGTGRETRY
TRBV20-1,TRBJ1-2,many,SAGTANYGYT
TRBV3-1,TRBJ1-4,.,ASSQGQSEKLF
TRBV24-1,TRBJ2-1,few,ATGSRDGSSYNEQF
TRBV15,TRBJ2-7,few,ATSRAGTGGDEQY
TRBV29-1,TRBJ2-6,.,SVGAGKTGANVLT
TRBV7-9,TRBJ2-7,many,ASSLAAGSLYEQY
TRBV27,TRBJ2-1,many,ASSWAADRYNEQF
TRBV20-1,TRBJ1-1,.,SARQGESEAF
TRBV7-9,TRBJ2-1,few,ATRTGREEQF
TRBV20-1,TRBJ2-1,many,SARADRGRYNEQF
TRBV18,TRBJ2-1,.,ASSPGVVSDEQF
TRBV10-2,TRBJ1-6,many,ASRGQGVNNSPLH